These 20 T cell receptor beta chains share one sample of origin, sequenced in a study of OX40 agonist ivuxolimab in advanced cancers. Produced via immunoSEQ multiplex PCR; TCRdb's table is partial and in-frame only. The table has about 99,000 clones, about 96% seen once. The specimen comprised CD4+ or CD8+ T cells sorted from blood, sampled in a trial of the OX40 agonist ivuxolimab. All receptors come from an adult with an advanced solid tumor such as melanoma, head and neck, liver or kidney cancer.

The gene calls are TRBV6-1 and TRBJ2-7; TRBD1 is a possible D gene (6 bases). Germline V lookup: CDR1 MNHNS, CDR2 SASEGT. This CDR3 is 15 amino acids long. V was shortened by 3 bases and J by 4 bases, with 16 bases between the two germline ends. Written as DNA, the CDR3 is TGTGCCAGCAGTGAGTTCCCCAGGGGTAGGTACGAGCAGTACTTC. Translated, it gives CASSEFPRGRYEQYF.

The V gene is TRBV11-3, the J gene TRBJ1-1; D is ambiguous. The V end lost 4 bases, the J end lost 2 bases, and 11 bases lay between the germline ends. CDR1 is SGHNT, CDR2 YENEEA, per germline. This CDR3 region has 14 residues. The CDR3 DNA reads as TGTGCCAGCAGCTCAGCAGGTCCCAACACTGAAGCTTTCTTT. Amino acid sequence: CASSSAGPNTEAFF.

This clone came up once. CDR3 amino acids: CASSIGSPDTQYF. DNA for the CDR3: TGTGCCAGTAGTATAGGGAGTCCCGATACGCAGTATTTT. The chain is built from TRBV19 and TRBJ2-3; D gene unclear. The germline CDR1 and CDR2 sequences are LNHDA and SQIVND (reference sequence). V was clipped by 1 base and J by 6 bases, with 8 bases between them. CDR3 length equals 13 residues.

This rearrangement joins TRBV6-5 to TRBJ1-5; TRBD1 is a possible D gene (5 bases). Trimming stripped 2 bases from V and 6 bases from J, with 8 bases between. The CDR3 runs to 13 residues. Germline V gene lookup returns CDR1 MNHEY and CDR2 SVGAGI. The CDR3 region has the DNA TGTGCCAGCAGTTACCGGGGACCTCAGCCCCAGCATTTT. Translating it yields CASSYRGPQPQHF.

This clone was detected only once. The rearrangement links TRBV6-5 to TRBJ1-1; possible D gene TRBD1, 6 bases. V was trimmed by 2 bases and J by 1 base, leaving 11 bases between them. CDR3 length: 15 residues. Germline lookup yields CDR1 MNHEY and CDR2 SVGAGI. The CDR3 nucleotides are TGTGCCAGCAGTTACAGGGGGTTCGAGAACACTGAAGCTTTCTTT. Protein product: CASSYRGFENTEAFF.

This clone was detected only once. The chain uses TRBV7-6 and TRBJ2-1, with D perhaps TRBD1 or TRBD2 (7 bases each). The CDR3 consists of 14 residues. V lost 1 base and J 8 bases, leaving 12 bases between the germline ends. Germline-derived CDR1 and CDR2 are SGHVS and FNYEAQ. CDR3 residues: CASSLGGGGDEQFF. CDR3 nucleotide sequence: TGTGCCAGCAGCTTAGGGGGAGGGGGCGATGAGCAGTTCTTC. The variable domain in full, with the rest retrieved from reference TRBV7-6 and TRBJ2-1, is GAGVSQSPRYKVTKRGQDVALRCDPISGHVSLYWYRQALGQGPEFLTYFNYEAQQDKSGLPNDRFSAERPEGSISTLTIQRTEQRDSAMYRCASSLGGGGDEQFFGPGTRLTVL.

The chain links TRBV6-5 to TRBJ2-3; maybe TRBD1 (5 bases). Germline assignment: CDR1 MNHEY and CDR2 SVGAGI. The CDR3 has 16 amino acids. With 2 bases removed from V and 1 base from J, the gap between germline ends came to 13 bases. CDR3 DNA sequence: TGTGCCAGCAGTTACGTCGCTGGGGCCCGCACAGATACGCAGTATTTT. It yields the protein CASSYVAGARTDTQYF.

The chain carries TRBV15 and TRBJ2-1; TRBD1 might be the D (6 bases). Germline loops: CDR1 LNHNV, CDR2 YYDKDF (reference sequence). Trimming left V 3 bases short and J 5 bases short, with 8 bases between. The CDR3 is 13 amino acids. The CDR3 DNA is TGTGCCACCAGCAGGGACAGAGACAATGAGCAGTTCTTC. Its protein product is CATSRDRDNEQFF.

The chain employs TRBV4-1 and TRBJ1-1; D not certain. Trimming cost V 0 bases and J 1 base, with 12 bases left between them. The CDR3 length is 16 residues. Germline CDR1 is MGHRA and CDR2 is YSYEKL. The DNA of the CDR3 is TGCGCCAGCAGCCAAGATATTCGAGATACGAACACTGAAGCTTTCTTT. It encodes CASSQDIRDTNTEAFF.

V is TRBV21-1 and J is TRBJ2-2. TRBV21-1 is flagged as a pseudogene. CDR3 size: 14 residues. CDR3 in amino acids: CASSKVRTTGELFF. The CDR3 DNA sequence: TGTGCCAGCAGCAAAGTAAGGACCACCGGGGAGCTGTTTTTT.

The chain links TRBV6-5 to TRBJ2-5; 7 bases map to TRBD2. Germline CDR1 and CDR2: MNHEY and SVGAGI. The ends lost 6 bases at V and 11 bases at J; junction bases unmatched: 12. The CDR3 runs 13 residues. The CDR3, as DNA: TGTGCCAGCAGCCAGCAAACTAGCGACCCTCAGTACTTC. It translates to CASSQQTSDPQYF.

This clone appeared once. The chain links TRBV7-2 to TRBJ2-1, with 11 bases identical to TRBD2. Germline loops: CDR1 SGHTA, CDR2 FQGNSA. The V gene end was trimmed by 5 bases and the J gene end by 9 bases; junction bases not matched to a gene: 9. This CDR3 is built from 15 residues. The CDR3 reads CASSTIPGTSGEQFF. DNA for the CDR3: TGTGCCAGCAGCACGATCCCCGGGACTAGCGGTGAGCAGTTCTTC.

The chain uses TRBV27 and TRBJ2-1; D remains unclear. CDR3 length: 10 residues. Trimming left V 3 bases short and J 12 bases short, with 6 bases between. Germline CDR1 reads MNHEY; CDR2 reads SMNVEV (reference sequence). CDR3 sequence (DNA): TGTGCCAGCAGTTTCACGTCGCAGTTCTTC. Encoded protein: CASSFTSQFF.

This clone appeared a single time. The sample has other DNA sequences that encode this CDR3 too. This chain connects TRBV27 to TRBJ2-7, with D possibly matching TRBD2 (5 bases). Between the trimmed V and J ends, which lost 2 bases and 3 bases, there was a span of 11 bases. CDR1 and CDR2 from the germline V gene are MNHEY and SMNVEV (reference sequence). This CDR3 is built from 14 residues. CDR3 protein: CASSLSSGIYEQYF. The CDR3 coding sequence is TGTGCCAGCAGTTTAAGTTCCGGGATCTACGAGCAGTACTTC.

V is TRBV19 and J is TRBJ2-1, with TRBD1 matching over 7 bases. Germline CDR1 reads LNHDA; CDR2 reads SQIVND (reference sequence). The CDR3 is 16 amino acids. The ends lost 1 base at V and 5 bases at J; junction bases unmatched: 8. This CDR3 is CASSIVQGRSDNEQFF. Written as DNA, the CDR3 is TGTGCCAGTAGTATAGTACAGGGGCGCTCGGACAATGAGCAGTTCTTC.

This chain joins TRBV15 and TRBJ2-6, with D unresolved. Per germline, CDR1 LNHNV and CDR2 YYDKDF (reference sequence). V was pared by 8 bases and J by 0 bases, with 8 bases between. This CDR3 is 14 amino acids long. Here the CDR3 reads CATLGVSGANVLTF. The CDR3 coding sequence is TGTGCCACCCTAGGAGTCTCTGGGGCCAACGTCCTGACTTTC.

The J gene is TRBJ2-1, the V gene TRBV21-1; TRBD2, the table's D call, lacks a check against the DNA. TRBV21-1 represents a pseudogene. This CDR3 has 17 amino acids. The CDR3 loop reads CASSGPSCGVSYNEQFF. As DNA, the CDR3 is TGTGCCAGCAGCGGACCTAGCTGCGGTGTCTCCTACAATGAGCAGTTCTTC.

The chain carries TRBV7-2 and TRBJ2-7; TRBD1 might be the D (6 bases). This CDR3 contains 14 residues. Trimming removed 5 bases at V and 5 bases at J, with 16 bases between. In germline, CDR1 is SGHTA, CDR2 FQGNSA. CDR3 region: CASSMWGRVDEQYF. The CDR3 DNA sequence: TGTGCCAGCAGCATGTGGGGGCGAGTCGACGAGCAGTACTTC.

The V and J genes are TRBV6-5 and TRBJ2-1, with a possible D match to TRBD2 (6 bases). Germline V gene sequence: CDR1 MNHEY, CDR2 SVGAGI. This CDR3 spans 13 amino acids. Trimming left V 2 bases short and J 6 bases short, with 8 bases between. The CDR3 DNA sequence: TGTGCCAGCAGTTACCTGGGGGGCAATGAGCAGTTCTTC. This translates into CASSYLGGNEQFF.

This clone has only one observation. This chain uses TRBV30 with TRBJ2-5; D may be TRBD1 (6 bases). The germline CDR1 and CDR2 sequences are GTSNPN and SVGIG (reference sequence). CDR3 length: 14 amino acids. Trimming took 0 bases from V and 4 from J, leaving 12 bases between them. The CDR3 loop is CAWSVTQGLETQYF. Written as DNA, the CDR3 is TGTGCCTGGAGTGTCACCCAGGGGCTAGAGACCCAGTACTTC.